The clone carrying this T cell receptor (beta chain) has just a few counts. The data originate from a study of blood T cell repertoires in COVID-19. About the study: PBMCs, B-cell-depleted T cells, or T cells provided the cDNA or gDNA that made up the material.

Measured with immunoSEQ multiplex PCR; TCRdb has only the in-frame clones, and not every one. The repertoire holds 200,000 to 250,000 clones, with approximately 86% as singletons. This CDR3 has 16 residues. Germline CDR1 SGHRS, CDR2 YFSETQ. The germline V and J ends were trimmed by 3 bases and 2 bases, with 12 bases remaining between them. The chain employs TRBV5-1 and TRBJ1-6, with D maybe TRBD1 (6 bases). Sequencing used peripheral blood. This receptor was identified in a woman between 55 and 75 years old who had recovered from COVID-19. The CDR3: CASSSDRQAYNSPLHF. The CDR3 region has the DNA TGCGCCAGCAGCTCAGATCGACAGGCCTATAATTCACCCCTCCACTTT.